One sample yielded the 6 T cell receptor beta chains listed below, sequenced in a study of T cell repertoires in cytomegalovirus infection. MiXCR was run by TCRdb on the reads, yielding one entry per CDR3 protein. This sample yields 250,000 or so distinct CDR3 sequences, of which around 12% are seen a single time; 1.5% to 2% belongs to the top ten. Sequencing was performed on PBMCs. The source of these receptors is a human donor in good health (CMV status not recorded). Some clones in this sample may be carry-over from other donors' samples.

Ten or more counts support this clonotype. The chain recombines TRBV7-3 with TRBJ2-5; D gene uncertain. CDR3 length equals 15 residues. Germline CDR1 SGHTA, CDR2 FQGTGA. The V gene lost 2 bases and the J gene lost 0 bases, with 10 bases spanning the gap. As DNA, the CDR3 is TGTGCCAGCAGCTTAGCTGGCCTAGACCAAGAGACCCAGTACTTC. Protein product: CASSLAGLDQETQYF.

The chain uses TRBV29-1 and TRBJ2-5; either TRBD1 or TRBD2 may supply D (5 bases each). From germline, CDR1 is SQVTM and CDR2 ANQGSEA. V was pared by 8 bases and J by 4 bases, with 17 bases between. This CDR3 is 13 amino acids long. Written as DNA, the CDR3 is TGCAGCCACAACGACGGGGCGGGAGAGACCCAGTACTTC. Its translation: CSHNDGAGETQYF.

The chain is built from TRBV29-1 and TRBJ2-1, with 10 bases that match TRBD1. The CDR3 contains 13 residues. CDR1 SQVTM and CDR2 ANQGSEA come from the germline V gene. The ends lost 6 bases at V and 4 bases at J; junction bases unmatched: 3. The chain's CDR3 is CSVAGQGYNEQFF. CDR3 coding DNA: TGCAGCGTCGCGGGACAGGGGTACAATGAGCAGTTCTTC.

This rearrangement joins TRBV6-5 to TRBJ2-7, with D possibly TRBD1 on 6 matching bases. Trimming took 11 bases from V and 3 from J, leaving 29 bases between them. This CDR3 region has 17 residues. CDR1 is MNHEY and CDR2 is SVGAGI in the germline V gene. The CDR3 DNA reads as TGTGCCCCCTACCCCACCCCTTCAGGGGTAGAAATCTACGAGCAGTACTTC. As protein: CAPYPTPSGVEIYEQYF.

This clonotype was counted at least ten times. The genes are TRBV7-2 and TRBJ2-7; D unclear. Germline V gene sequence: CDR1 SGHTA, CDR2 FQGNSA. The germline V and J ends were trimmed by 5 bases and 1 base, with 12 bases remaining between them. The CDR3 is made up of 14 amino acids. The DNA of the CDR3 is TGTGCCAGCAGCCCCCAGAGAGCGTCCTACGAGCAGTACTTC. Translating it yields CASSPQRASYEQYF. The full variable domain, completed using reference TRBV7-2 and TRBJ2-7, is GAGVSQSPSNKVTEKGKDVELRCDPISGHTALYWYRQSLGQGLEFLIYFQGNSAPDKSGLPSDRFSAERTGGSVSTLTIQRTQQEDSAVYLCASSPQRASYEQYFGPGTRLTVT.

This clonotype was found a few times. This chain links TRBV29-1 with TRBJ2-1; perhaps TRBD2 as D (5 bases). With 0 bases removed from V and 7 bases from J, the gap between germline ends came to 10 bases. The germline V gene encodes CDR1 SQVTM and CDR2 ANQGSEA. This CDR3 contains 13 residues. DNA of the CDR3: TGCAGCGTTGAAGATCCACGGAGGAATGAGCAGTTCTTC. This sequence encodes CSVEDPRRNEQFF.